Shown below are 30 T cell receptor beta chains from a single sample sequenced in a study of T cells expressing NK-cell markers. TCRdb re-called the 5' RACE reads and catalogs CDR3 proteins one per entry, DNA excluded. In total, the table holds 550,000 to 600,000 distinct CDR3 sequences. Sequencing was carried out using blood T cells: a sorted CD56 or NKG2C T cell subset, CD4+ or CD8+ T cells, or bulk PBMC T cells (not recorded which). The receptors were gathered from a man in his late teens or twenties in good health.

The CDR3 here is CATSVDGPSTDTQYF. V and J are TRBV15 and TRBJ2-3. Germline V gives CDR1 LNHNV, CDR2 YYDKDF (reference sequence). This CDR3 is built from 15 residues. The full variable domain, with the rest looked up from reference TRBV15 and TRBJ2-3, is DAMVIQNPRYQVTQFGKPVTLSCSQTLNHNVMYWYQQKSSQAPKLLFHYYDKDFNNEADTPDNFQSRRPNTSFCFLDIRSPGLGDTAMYLCATSVDGPSTDTQYFGPGTRLTVL.

The rearrangement uses TRBV20-1 and TRBJ2-1; TCRdb indicates TRBD2, and absent DNA this call remains unverified. Germline-derived CDR1 and CDR2 are DFQATT and SNEGSKA (reference sequence). This CDR3 region has 13 residues. This CDR3 is CSASPAGDNEQFF.

The chain links TRBV20-1 to TRBJ2-1; TCRdb indicates TRBD1, and absent DNA this call remains unverified. The CDR3 has 14 residues. The V gene's germline CDR1 is DFQATT and CDR2 SNEGSKA (reference sequence). The CDR3 region is CSARSSAPWNEQFF.

The chain joins TRBV24-1 to TRBJ2-1; TCRdb designates TRBD1, a call that cannot be tested without DNA. The germline V gene has CDR1 KGHDR and CDR2 SFDVKD. The CDR3 is 13 amino acids. This CDR3 is CAIGRGGIDEQFF.

J is TRBJ2-7 and V is TRBV10-3; the D gene TCRdb calls, TRBD1, cannot be checked with no DNA. This CDR3 comprises 16 residues. Germline loops: CDR1 ENHRY, CDR2 SYGVKD. The CDR3: CAISEGGQARSYEQYF.

This chain connects TRBV11-2 to TRBJ2-1. CDR1 and CDR2 from the germline V gene are SGHAT and FQNNGV. The CDR3 spans 12 residues. This chain's CDR3 is CASSPNSNEQFF.

V and J are TRBV29-1 and TRBJ1-2. CDR1 and CDR2 from the germline V gene are SQVTM and ANQGSEA. CDR3 length: 11 amino acids. The CDR3 region is CSVEQVHGYTF.

V is TRBV5-6 and J is TRBJ1-2; TCRdb selects TRBD1, and the lack of DNA leaves this call unchecked. CDR1 and CDR2 (germline): SGHDT, YYEEEE. CDR3 length: 12 residues. CDR3: CASSPSGEGYTF.

This chain connects TRBV20-1 to TRBJ2-1; TCRdb's D call, TRBD1, is unchecked because there is no DNA. This CDR3 has 15 amino acids. Looked up from germline, CDR1 is DFQATT and CDR2 is SNEGSKA (reference sequence). The CDR3 is CSARERGGYWNEQFF.

The rearrangement links TRBV20-1 to TRBJ2-3; the D call from TCRdb, TRBD1, cannot be confirmed without DNA. The CDR3 has 13 residues. Germline values: CDR1 DFQATT, CDR2 SNEGSKA (reference sequence). CDR3 in amino acids: CSARSSGADTQYF.

This rearrangement joins TRBV5-1 to TRBJ2-3. This CDR3 is 14 amino acids long. Looked up from germline, CDR1 is SGHRS and CDR2 is YFSETQ. CDR3 loop: CASSLGASTDTQYF.

V and J are TRBV6-2 or TRBV6-3 and TRBJ2-4; TCRdb gives TRBD2 as the D gene, but with no DNA this cannot be confirmed. This CDR3 comprises 17 residues. Germline loops: CDR1 MNHEY, CDR2 SVGEGT. The CDR3 here is CASSYSNSQVAGVFQYF.

The rearrangement joins TRBV5-5 to TRBJ2-1; there is no DNA to check the TCRdb D call of TRBD1. The length of the CDR3 is 14 residues. Germline CDR1 reads SGHKS; CDR2 reads YYEKEE (reference sequence). Here the CDR3 reads CASSFRDRGLGQFF.

The chain is built from TRBV14 and TRBJ2-1; TCRdb's D call of TRBD2 is untestable without DNA. The CDR3 runs to 14 residues. Germline V gives CDR1 SGHDN, CDR2 FVKESK. This CDR3 reads CASSQIASDNEQFF.

The chain couples TRBV6-5 to TRBJ2-5; TCRdb outputs TRBD2, but without DNA this stays unchecked. The CDR3 runs 12 residues. CDR1 is MNHEY and CDR2 is SVGAGI in the germline V gene. This CDR3 is CASSYVGEREYF.

J is TRBJ2-1 and V is TRBV12-3 or TRBV12-4; TCRdb picks TRBD2, but there is no DNA to check that call. CDR3 length: 14 residues. The CDR3 reads CASSTLPGGNEQFF.

The chain is built from TRBV20-1 and TRBJ2-7. The CDR3 length is 11 residues. Germline V lookup: CDR1 DFQATT, CDR2 SNEGSKA (reference sequence). CDR3 loop: CSGRLLREQYF.

The chain uses TRBV4-2 and TRBJ2-1; TCRdb returns TRBD2, unconfirmable since there is no DNA. The CDR3 is 16 amino acids. Germline V gene lookup returns CDR1 LGHNA and CDR2 YNFKEQ. The CDR3 reads CASSQGRGLAGGEQFF.

This chain joins TRBV7-9 and TRBJ2-7; TCRdb picks TRBD2, but there is no DNA to check that call. Germline lookup yields CDR1 SEHNR and CDR2 FQNEAQ (reference sequence). The CDR3 spans 14 residues. The chain's CDR3 is CASSFPTRDYEQYF.

The rearrangement links TRBV12-3 or TRBV12-4 to TRBJ2-4; TCRdb outputs TRBD1, but without DNA this stays unchecked. The CDR3 consists of 16 residues. CDR3 sequence: CASSLATALGGNIQYF.

The chain employs TRBV7-2 and TRBJ2-7; TCRdb names TRBD2, which stays unverified in the absence of DNA. Germline CDR1 reads SGHTA; CDR2 reads FQGNSA. The CDR3 sequence is 17 residues long. This CDR3 is CASSPRTAGGPFYEQYF.

This chain uses TRBV20-1 with TRBJ2-5; the D call from TCRdb, TRBD2, cannot be confirmed without DNA. CDR1 and CDR2 (germline): DFQATT, SNEGSKA (reference sequence). This CDR3 comprises 22 residues. The CDR3 spells CSARDRSFLRVLVAGATETQYF.

V is TRBV24-1 and J is TRBJ2-3; without DNA, the TCRdb call of TRBD2 cannot be checked. The CDR3 loop spans 17 amino acids. The germline V gene encodes CDR1 KGHDR and CDR2 SFDVKD. CDR3 loop: CATSDLDSGREVDTQYF.

The chain carries TRBV10-3 and TRBJ2-3; without DNA, the TCRdb call of TRBD1 cannot be checked. The CDR3 runs 14 residues. Germline V gene sequence: CDR1 ENHRY, CDR2 SYGVKD. CDR3 in amino acids: CAISESQGSDTQYF.

The chain combines TRBV7-8 with TRBJ2-7; TCRdb selects TRBD1, and the lack of DNA leaves this call unchecked. The V gene's germline CDR1 is SGHVS and CDR2 FQNEAQ. The CDR3 runs to 15 residues. CDR3 sequence reads: CASSGGDNTTFVQYF.

The chain links TRBV3-1 to TRBJ2-1; TCRdb proposes TRBD2, but this gene call is untestable without DNA. Germline V gene lookup returns CDR1 LGHDT and CDR2 YNNKEL (reference sequence). The CDR3 extends over 15 amino acids. CDR3 residues: CASSQPPLAGYEQFF.

The V and J genes are TRBV6-1 and TRBJ1-1; there is no DNA to check the TCRdb D call of TRBD1. CDR3 length equals 14 residues. The germline V gene encodes CDR1 MNHNS and CDR2 SASEGT. CDR3 protein: CASNLQGSGTEAFF.

The J gene is TRBJ2-5, the V gene TRBV3-1. This CDR3 has 15 residues. Germline CDR1 LGHDT, CDR2 YNNKEL (reference sequence). The CDR3 sequence is CASSQDITTWETQYF.

The chain links TRBV20-1 to TRBJ2-5; TCRdb proposes TRBD2, but this gene call is untestable without DNA. Germline lookup yields CDR1 DFQATT and CDR2 SNEGSKA (reference sequence). The CDR3 runs to 15 residues. This CDR3 is CSARAWTSVKETQYF.

The chain employs TRBV9 and TRBJ1-5; absent DNA, TCRdb's TRBD1 call cannot be checked. CDR3 length: 15 residues. Germline V CDR1 and CDR2: SGDLS, YYNGEE. CDR3 residues: CASSATGTYNQPQHF. The whole variable domain, remainder taken from reference TRBV9 and TRBJ1-5, is DSGVTQTPKHLITATGQRVTLRCSPRSGDLSVYWYQQSLDQGLQFLIQYYNGEERAKGNILERFSAQQFPDLHSELNLSSLELGDSALYFCASSATGTYNQPQHFGDGTRLSIL.